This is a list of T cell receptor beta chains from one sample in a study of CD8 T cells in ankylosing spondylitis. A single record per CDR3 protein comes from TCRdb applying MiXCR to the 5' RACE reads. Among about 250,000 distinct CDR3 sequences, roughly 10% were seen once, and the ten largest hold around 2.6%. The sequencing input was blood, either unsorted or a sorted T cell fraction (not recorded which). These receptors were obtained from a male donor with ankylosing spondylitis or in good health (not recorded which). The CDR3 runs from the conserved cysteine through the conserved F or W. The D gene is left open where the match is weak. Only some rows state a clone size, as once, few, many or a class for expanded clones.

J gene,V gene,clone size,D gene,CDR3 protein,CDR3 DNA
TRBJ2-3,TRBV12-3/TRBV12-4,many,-,CASTLRGADTQYF,TGTGCCAGCACCCTTAGGGGGGCTGATACGCAGTATTTT
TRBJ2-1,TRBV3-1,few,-,CASSPTVPSSYNEQFF,TGTGCCAGCAGCCCCACCGTTCCTAGCAGCTACAATGAGCAGTTCTTC
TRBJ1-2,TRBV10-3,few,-,CAISGVGGIYGYTF,TGTGCCATCAGTGGAGTCGGCGGAATCTATGGCTACACCTTC
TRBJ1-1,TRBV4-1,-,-,CASSQRWGHTEAFF,TGCGCCAGCAGCCAAAGGTGGGGACACACTGAAGCTTTCTTT
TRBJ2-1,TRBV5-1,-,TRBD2,CASSPKREEGFEQFF,TGCGCCAGCAGCCCTAAGCGGGAGGAAGGATTCGAGCAGTTCTTC
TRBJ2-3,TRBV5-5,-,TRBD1,CASSIGQVSTDTQYF,TGTGCCAGCAGCATAGGACAGGTCAGCACAGATACGCAGTATTTT
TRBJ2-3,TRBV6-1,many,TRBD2,CASRESGRAPDTQYF,TGTGCCAGCAGGGAGAGCGGGAGGGCCCCAGATACGCAGTATTTT
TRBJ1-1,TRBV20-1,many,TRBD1,CSGAGGTEAFF,TGCAGTGGGGCAGGGGGAACTGAAGCTTTCTTT
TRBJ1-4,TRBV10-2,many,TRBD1,CASSTGWNEKLFF,TGCGCCAGCTCGACAGGGTGGAATGAAAAACTGTTTTTT
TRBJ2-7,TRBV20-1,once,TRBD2,CSFWALAGGPRTLLSSYEQYF,TGCAGTTTCTGGGCACTAGCGGGAGGGCCCCGCACCCTCCTTAGCTCCTACGAGCAGTACTTC
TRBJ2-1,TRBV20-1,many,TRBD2,CSASIAGGRYNEQFF,TGCAGTGCTAGTATAGCGGGGGGGCGTTACAATGAGCAGTTCTTC
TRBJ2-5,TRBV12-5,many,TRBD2,CASGFGGGVEETQYF,TGTGCTAGTGGTTTCGGCGGGGGGGTGGAGGAGACCCAGTACTTC
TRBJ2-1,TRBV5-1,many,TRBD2,CASSLWRGGSYNEQFF,TGCGCCAGCAGCTTATGGCGGGGGGGCTCCTACAATGAGCAGTTCTTC
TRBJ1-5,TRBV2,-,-,CASSRQGQPQHF,TGTGCCAGCAGCCGGCAAGGGCAGCCCCAGCATTTT
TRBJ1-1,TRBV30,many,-,CAWSPTGTLNTEAFF,TGTGCCTGGAGTCCTACCGGGACGTTGAACACTGAAGCTTTCTTT
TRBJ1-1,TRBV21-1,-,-,CASTFGGGEDTEAFF,TGTGCCAGCACCTTCGGGGGGGGTGAGGACACTGAAGCTTTCTTT